One TCR beta chain is described in this entry. Its antigen is not yet known. No much larger clonotype is one base removed from it; base qualities were not supplied. V has 4 bases trimmed and J has 2 bases trimmed; junction bases matching no gene number 7. CDR1 is given as PRHDT and CDR2 as FYEKMQ, both from the germline V gene (reference sequence). The CDR3 runs 15 residues from the cysteine to the phenylalanine. Only the CDR3 portion is preserved as DNA: 45 bases, with reading frame beginning at the first base. The data stem from a study of cytomegalovirus exposure and HLA in healthy donors (TCRdb year 2017). Some background on the complete study: In an earlier analysis of fewer than 750 of the donors, 250 to 350 Gb of sequence data and 95 million to 130 million unique TCR beta sequences from roughly 180 million T cells were reported. An early release covering over 500 HLA-typed donors comprised about 310 gigabases of sequencing data and tens of millions of unique TCR sequences. Among the approximately 420 genotyped donors, approximately 77% belonged to the genetic ancestry cluster associated with self-reported Caucasian donors. The aim of the study was to test whether cataloging public T cell receptors could identify signatures of past pathogen exposure. The study profiled the T cell repertoires of hundreds of subjects by immunosequencing and related them to cytomegalovirus serostatus. Besides the first cohort of roughly 640 subjects, a separate validation cohort made up of roughly 120 different subjects was used. To predict cytomegalovirus infection status, the study brought together high-throughput TCR immunosequencing, statistical association of individual TCRs with disease status, and machine learning. In a later analysis, previously published TCR beta repertoires from about 670 donors were re-analyzed and high-resolution HLA genotyping was added so that TCR occurrence patterns could be studied. In the later analysis, no new phenotypic data were used to find candidate immune exposures; instead, reliance was placed on TCR beta sequences and their occurrence across donors. An earlier analysis of around 580 of the donors used high-throughput TCR beta sequencing to judge whether each TCR beta V gene segment behaved as functional or pseudogenic. Donor age, sex, ethnicity and CMV serostatus were compiled together with the repertoire data. A later genetic analysis used genome-wide SNP genotypes for about three fifths of the roughly 700 donors, treating that subset as a discovery cohort. All discovery cohort repertoires had been generated using a single sequencing platform. HLA typing included class I and class II loci at four-digit resolution. The number of typed donors differed by locus: roughly 620-630 for A, B, C, DRB1 and DQB1; 500 to 550 for DQA1; 606 for DPA1; and about 450 for DPB1. A handful of DR-DQ haplotypes were handled as single units for association and clustering because linkage in the cohort was strong. Among 398 genotyped donors of the cohort, an average of approximately 230,000 unique TCR beta nucleotide sequences were sequenced per donor, roughly 20% of them non-productive.

The method behind the library was the immunoSEQ multiplex PCR assay. For the multiplex PCR, a mixture combining 60 forward primers for TCR Vbeta segments and 13 reverse primers for TCR Jbeta segments was used. The CDR3 region of rearranged TCR beta genes was amplified from genomic DNA with a multiplex PCR assay. The Illumina HiSeq System was used to sequence the amplified TCR beta libraries as 87-base-pair reads. From the authors' description of their analysis: A later analysis tallied 75 million to 95 million unique TCR beta chains across the 666 repertoires, and about 10 million of those chains were shared by two or more donors. Raw reads were error-corrected and collapsed into unique sequences by a nearest-neighbor algorithm in which closely related sequences were merged to remove PCR and sequencing errors. CDR3 sequences were aligned to IMGT reference sequences to assign V, D and J gene segments. For a sequence to be retained, at least a six-nucleotide match to both a V gene segment and a J gene segment was required. A rearrangement counted as productive if the CDR3 had no stop codons and remained in frame with V and J, and every other rearrangement counted as non-productive. Following IMGT convention, CDR3 was defined as the stretch from the second conserved V-encoded cysteine to the conserved J-encoded phenylalanine. The earlier analysis of about 530 of the donors excluded any sequence lacking an unambiguous match to a single V gene segment. In an earlier analysis of several hundred of the donors, V segments were called functional above 56.7% productive rearrangements and were called segregating when the between-donor standard deviation exceeded 5%. A statistical classification framework was built to diagnose cytomegalovirus status from the catalog of TCR beta chain sequences. A later analysis assigned V and J genes by comparing TCR nucleotide sequences with IMGT/GENE-DB human TR gene sequences. In a later analysis, CDR3 sequences and most-parsimonious VDJ recombination scenarios were assigned using the TCRdist pipeline. A later analysis defined each TCR beta chain by its CDR3 amino acid sequence plus V-gene family, and excluded reads lacking a unique V-gene family. To address suspected cross-contamination and a sequencing artifact, a later analysis removed roughly 640 highly shared, low-generation-probability nucleotide sequences. In a later analysis, a clonal expansion index for each public chain was calculated from normalized within-repertoire ranks of inferred template counts. A later analysis computed generation probabilities with a VDJ recombination model fitted to out-of-frame rearrangements, and checked the results against IGoR. Hypergeometric tests were used in a later analysis to score TCR-TCR, TCR-HLA and TCR-CMV co-occurrence, with a repertoire-size bias correction applied to the TCR pairs. A later analysis estimated false discovery rates by permuting HLA or CMV assignments 20 times. In a later analysis, co-occurring TCRs were grouped using DBSCAN, and TCRdist sequence similarity was added for clustering within HLA-allele-positive subsets. For co-occurrence clustering, repertoires with fewer than 30,000 or more than 120,000 public chains were excluded, along with a handful of repertoires with anomalous nucleotide sharing. TCRdb's version of the immuneACCESS table is confined to in-frame rearrangements and falls short of the full clone set. An unresolved V gene accounts for under half of the shortfall where checked; the remainder is of unknown origin. V and J calls and clone size follow that table, whereas D and trimming were derived from the DNA. This sample gives more than 150,000 clones in total; more than 60% of them show up just once. The ten biggest clones cover about 8% of the sample.

Findings and caveats that apply to the study as a whole: The sequencing pipeline was judged likely to have produced a cluster of highly shared sequence variants as a technical artifact. The 87-base-pair reads could not distinguish some IMGT-functional V segments, including TRBV6-2 and TRBV6-3, so those segments were excluded. In an earlier analysis of about 600 of the donors, most TCR beta V segments appeared in productive rearrangements about 87% or about 30% of the time, broadly matching IMGT annotations. Correlated functional status among segregating V segments might be attributable to linkage disequilibrium, but an unknown experimental factor could not be ruled out. A later analysis reported that several top co-occurrence clusters appeared linked to parvovirus B19, influenza, CMV and Epstein-Barr virus. The authors suggested that the approach could potentially be extended to other disease states and immunological phenotypes. For the cohort, immune exposure information was limited to CMV serostatus. Specific HLA alleles were associated with over 15,000 TCR beta sequences at a false discovery rate of 0.05 in a later analysis. Across donors, most TCR sequences were observed very rarely, whereas some public TCRs were present in many individuals. In a later analysis, HLA-associated TCR beta chains were found to be more clonally expanded and to have lower generation probabilities than equally common non-associated chains. In a later genetic analysis, a missense DCLRE1C variant was associated with V-gene and J-gene trimming of TCR beta chains, and the association was replicated in an independent cohort. In both the original and validation cohorts, the classifier was reported to diagnose cytomegalovirus status with high specificity and sensitivity. Assigning TCR associations to individual alleles was difficult when HLA alleles, especially DR and DQ, strongly co-occurred. Compared with the approximately 700-donor mean, donors in an Asian-associated ancestry cluster had fewer N-insertions in productive TCRs, according to a later genetic analysis. In a later analysis, TCR association rates were found to vary across HLA loci, with the most associated TCRs seen for DRB1 alleles and the fewest for HLA-C alleles. Because some donors lacked HLA typing at each locus, the association tests relied only on the typed subset. The earlier analysis of some 560 of the donors excluded seventeen rarely observed V segments, including chromosome 9 orphons, because counts were too low. Only TCR beta chains were sequenced in this cohort, and the absence of alpha or paired-chain data limited detectable features. The presence/absence analyses assumed that sequencing depth was roughly uniform across donors, and that assumption may not be true. A total of roughly 160 TCR beta chains were listed by the study as associated with cytomegalovirus. Most CMV-associated TCR beta chains appeared to be HLA-restricted in a later analysis, and the HLA associations seemed to be driven largely by CMV exposure. A few of the identified cytomegalovirus-associated TCR beta chains were confirmed in vitro to be specific for cytomegalovirus antigens. A further reported finding was that TCR beta sequences accurately predicted the HLA-A and HLA-B alleles for most subjects in the first cohort.

The cohort consisted of some 730 healthy bone marrow donors. At the time of sampling, all cohort members were nominally healthy, though unrecorded immune exposures were likely present. The donor was CMV seropositive and belonged to the group of 250 to 300 seropositive cohort members. Each donor provided a peripheral blood sample, and peripheral blood mononuclear cells were used for TCR beta sequencing. Genomic DNA extraction from the blood cell samples was performed with the Qiagen DNeasy Blood Extraction Kit. The rearrangement joined TRBV13 to TRBJ2-7, and 8 bases in between align with TRBD1. Specimen: PBMCs. This TCR derives from a woman aged 40 to 55 in good health and CMV-seropositive. DNA sequence: TGTGCCAGCAGCTCAGGGACAGGCTTTACCTACGAGCAGTACTTC. Protein translation: CASSSGTGFTYEQYF.